This T cell receptor beta chain was profiled in a study of early stage breast cancer tumors. At the level of the study: The ER+/PR+/HER2- tumors included about 8 ductal and a few lobular carcinomas.

Only in-frame clones appear in the TCRdb table, and some are missing; sequencing was by immunoSEQ multiplex PCR. This table has about 5,000 clones, 64% appearing once. The CDR3 has 15 residues. Germline CDR1 reads MNHEY; CDR2 reads SVGAGI. The V and J genes are TRBV6-5 and TRBJ2-5; TRBD2 aligns across 14 bases. The J call may be in error: the DNA end matches TRBJ2-7 better. The sequenced sample consisted of breast tumor tissue. This TCR derives from a person aged 45 to 60 with breast cancer. CDR3 nucleotides: TGTGCCAGCAGTTTGGGACTAGCGGGAGTAGACGAGCAGTACTTC. Protein: CASSLGLAGVDEQYF.